This T cell receptor beta chain appears in the sequencing data of a study of T cells in Graves' hyperthyroidism and ophthalmopathy. The study's findings and limits: A 13 V-J signature model discriminated ophthalmopathy versus stable hyperthyroidism. Ophthalmopathy was predicted by the model a median of roughly 6.6 months ahead of onset.

Ophthalmopathy patients all had a Clinical Activity Score of at least 3, a NOSPECS grade of at least 4 and disease under 3 months old. The CDR3 consists of 14 residues. With 5 bases removed from V and 9 bases from J, the gap between germline ends came to 17 bases. Germline values: CDR1 SGHAT, CDR2 FQNNGV. There were TCR beta CDR3 regions amplified from RNA transcripts. Initially, a first-round RT-PCR of the TCR CDR3 employed the HTBI primer set. TCRdb redid the calling of the multiplex PCR reads with MiXCR, one entry per CDR3 protein. Here the sample spans around 300,000 distinct CDR3 sequences, roughly 19% being singletons. This clonotype was seen ten or more times. Its antigen remains unknown.

This receptor was taken from a man aged 50-60 years with Graves' ophthalmopathy. The rearrangement uses TRBV11-2 and TRBJ2-1; D gene uncertain. What was sequenced was blood. CDR3 protein: CASSNLFQVGEQFF. As DNA, the CDR3 is TGTGCCAGCAGCAATTTATTCCAGGTTGGTGAGCAGTTCTTC.